This is a list of T cell receptor beta chains from one sample in a study of blood T cell repertoires in COVID-19. Data came from immunoSEQ multiplex PCR; TCRdb stores just in-frame clones and leaves some out. This sample has hundreds of thousands of clones, with around four fifths found just once. The sequenced sample was peripheral blood. These receptors were obtained from a woman older than 75 with active or convalescent COVID-19. Each CDR3 is given with its conserved first and last residue. D genes are given only for firm matches. Size is stated for part of the rows, as once, few or many counts, or as a class when the clone is expanded.

length	V	size	D	J	DNA	CDR3
14	TRBV10-1	once	-	TRBJ2-2	TGCGCCAGCAGTAATACACGGGGGACCGGGGAGCTGTTTTTT	CASSNTRGTGELFF
15	TRBV28	-	TRBD1	TRBJ2-3	TGTGCCAGCTCCAAGGGGAGCAGGGGGCCCGATACGCAGTATTTT	CASSKGSRGPDTQYF
16	TRBV7-9	-	TRBD2	TRBJ2-7	TGTGCCAGCAGCTTAGAGAGTAGCGGGGGGACGGGCGAGCAGTACTTC	CASSLESSGGTGEQYF
15	TRBV28	-	TRBD1	TRBJ1-3	TGTGCCAGCAGTGCATCACCGGGACAGGGAAACACCATATATTTT	CASSASPGQGNTIYF
13	TRBV5-4	-	-	TRBJ1-4	TGTGCCAGCAGCTTTGGCGGGAATGAAAAACTGTTTTTT	CASSFGGNEKLFF
13	TRBV29-1	-	-	TRBJ1-2	TGCAGCGTTTTGGAGGGCTGGGCCTATGGCTACACCTTC	CSVLEGWAYGYTF
12	TRBV28	-	-	TRBJ2-7	TGTGCCAGCAGTTCAGGGTTTTTCGAGCAGTACTTC	CASSSGFFEQYF
14	TRBV7-9	-	-	TRBJ1-1	TGTGCCAGCAGCGAACAGACAGGCAACACTGAAGCTTTCTTT	CASSEQTGNTEAFF
16	TRBV18	-	-	TRBJ1-6	TGTGCCAGCTCACCCGACAGTCTCCGGAATAACTCACCCCTCCACTTT	CASSPDSLRNNSPLHF
15	TRBV5-1	-	-	TRBJ2-1	TGCGCCAGCAGCTCCGGGACAAGCTCCTACAATGAGCAGTTCTTC	CASSSGTSSYNEQFF
17	TRBV4-2	-	TRBD2	TRBJ2-3	TGTGCCAGCAGCCTAGCTCAAATAGCGGGGGGGACAGATACGCAGTATTTT	CASSLAQIAGGTDTQYF
14	TRBV7-9	-	TRBD1	TRBJ2-7	TGTGCCAGCAGCTTCGGGACAGGGGGCTACGAGCAGTACTTC	CASSFGTGGYEQYF
14	TRBV3-1/TRBV3-2	-	-	TRBJ2-5	TGTGCCAGCAGCCCCACCCAAAGGGGGGAGACCCAGTACTTC	CASSPTQRGETQYF
12	TRBV5-1	-	-	TRBJ1-6	TGCGCCAGCAGCTCGAGTAATTCACCCCTCCACTTT	CASSSSNSPLHF
15	TRBV15	-	-	TRBJ1-3	TGTGCCACCAGCAGAGATCCAGGGGTTGGAAACACCATATATTTT	CATSRDPGVGNTIYF
14	TRBV7-2	-	TRBD2	TRBJ2-3	TGTGCCAGCAGCTTAGGACTAGCTGCAGATACGCAGTATTTT	CASSLGLAADTQYF
16	TRBV5-1	-	-	TRBJ1-4	TGCGCCAGCACCCCCATGAGCCCTGCAACTAATGAAAAACTGTTTTTT	CASTPMSPATNEKLFF
14	TRBV29-1	-	TRBD2	TRBJ2-5	TGCAGCGTTGAAGATACGGGACTAGACGAGACCCAGTACTTC	CSVEDTGLDETQYF
16	TRBV9	-	TRBD2	TRBJ2-3	TGTGCCAGCAGCGTAACTAGCGGGAGCTTGCCAGATACGCAGTATTTT	CASSVTSGSLPDTQYF
15	TRBV27	-	TRBD2	TRBJ2-7	TGTGCCAGCAGTTTTGGGATAGCGGGGGGGTTCGAGCAGTACTTC	CASSFGIAGGFEQYF
18	TRBV7-2	-	TRBD2	TRBJ2-1	TGTGCCAGCAGACGAATCTCGGGGGGGGTAGTCTCCTACAATGAGCAGTTCTTC	CASRRISGGVVSYNEQFF
14	TRBV6-2/TRBV6-3	-	-	TRBJ2-5	TGTGCCAGCAGTGGCGGGACCGCCGGGGAGACCCAGTACTTC	CASSGGTAGETQYF
14	TRBV28	-	-	TRBJ1-2	TGTGCCAGCAGTACTCTACAGGGATCCTATGGCTACACCTTC	CASSTLQGSYGYTF
12	TRBV30	-	-	TRBJ2-7	TGTGCCTGGAAGAGGGCGAACTACGAGCAGTACTTC	CAWKRANYEQYF
16	TRBV7-9	-	TRBD1	TRBJ2-6	TGTGCCAGCAGCTTAGACAGGGGTCCCGGGGCCAACGTCCTGACTTTC	CASSLDRGPGANVLTF
14	TRBV2	-	TRBD1	TRBJ1-6	TGTGCCAGCAGTTCCGGGACAGGGACCTCACCCCTCCACTTT	CASSSGTGTSPLHF
15	TRBV6-5	-	TRBD1	TRBJ2-7	TGTGCCAGCAGTTCATTCGGACAGGGCTCCTACGAGCAGTACTTC	CASSSFGQGSYEQYF
17	TRBV21-1	-	-	TRBJ1-2	TGTGCCAGCAGCCTATCCGGGACAGGGATCGGCGACTATGGCTACACCTTC	CASSLSGTGIGDYGYTF
15	TRBV19	-	TRBD2	TRBJ2-1	TGTGCCAGTATGGGGACTACGCCGATATCAAATGAGCAGTTCTTC	CASMGTTPISNEQFF
14	TRBV5-1	-	TRBD1	TRBJ2-7	TGCGCCAGCAGCTTGGGCCCCACAGGGGGTGAGCAGTACTTC	CASSLGPTGGEQYF
15	TRBV5-1	few	TRBD2	TRBJ2-1	TGCGCCAGCAATTTGGGGGGGACTTCCTACAATGAGCAGTTCTTC	CASNLGGTSYNEQFF
15	TRBV6-6	-	-	TRBJ2-7	TGTGCCAGCAGGCAAACTTATGACGGGAGCTACGAGCAGTACTTC	CASRQTYDGSYEQYF
15	TRBV27	few	TRBD2	TRBJ2-1	TGTGCCAGCAGTTTATCCCAGGCTAGCGGGAGGGCCCAGTTCTTC	CASSLSQASGRAQFF
16	TRBV5-1	-	TRBD2	TRBJ2-2	TGCGCCAGCAGCTTGTTTCCGGGGGGTTGGACCGGGGAGCTGTTTTTT	CASSLFPGGWTGELFF
14	TRBV7-2	-	-	TRBJ2-7	TGTGCCAGCAGCCCACGGTGGAGCTCCTACGAGCAGTACTTC	CASSPRWSSYEQYF
14	TRBV6-1	-	-	TRBJ2-7	TGTGCCAGCAGTGAAGGACCCGGAGTTGGCAAGGCGGACTTC	CASSEGPGVGKADF
11	TRBV6-5	-	-	TRBJ2-7	TGTGCCAGCTGGGGGCCCTACGAGCAGTACTTC	CASWGPYEQYF
14	TRBV5-1	-	-	TRBJ1-3	TGCGCCAGCAGACCGAGTAGCCAGTTCGACACCATATATTTT	CASRPSSQFDTIYF
14	TRBV18	-	TRBD1	TRBJ2-7	TGTGCCAGCTCACCACCGACAGGGTGGCACGAGCAGTACTTC	CASSPPTGWHEQYF
13	TRBV12-3/TRBV12-4	-	-	TRBJ1-1	TGTGCCAGCAGTGTGACCCGGGGCACTGAAGCTTTCTTT	CASSVTRGTEAFF
17	TRBV6-2/TRBV6-3	-	TRBD2	TRBJ2-6	TGTGCCAGCAGTTTTCTAGCGGGTATAGCTGGGGCCAACGTCCTGACTTTC	CASSFLAGIAGANVLTF
14	TRBV27	once	-	TRBJ2-7	TGTGCCAGCAAAGTGGAGAGGAGCTCCTACGAGCAGTACTTC	CASKVERSSYEQYF
17	TRBV7-8	-	-	TRBJ1-4	TGTGCCAGCAGCTTAGTCGGGGGGAGGCTTACTAATGAAAAACTGTTTTTT	CASSLVGGRLTNEKLFF
10	TRBV12-5	-	-	TRBJ2-2	TGTGCTAGTGACACAGGGGAGCTGTTTTTT	CASDTGELFF
11	TRBV20-1	-	-	TRBJ2-1	TGCAGTGCACTCGCGTTGAATGAGCAGTTCTTC	CSALALNEQFF
16	TRBV15	-	TRBD1	TRBJ1-5	TGTGCCACCAGCAGAGGGACAGGGCAGAGCAATCAGCCCCAGCATTTT	CATSRGTGQSNQPQHF
11	TRBV3-1/TRBV3-2	-	-	TRBJ2-1	TGTGCCAGCAGCCGGAGCGATGAGCAGTTCTTC	CASSRSDEQFF
16	TRBV30	-	-	TRBJ1-3	TGTGCCTGGAGTAAAACTACAGGGCGACCTGGAAACACCATATATTTT	CAWSKTTGRPGNTIYF
16	TRBV14	-	-	TRBJ2-3	TGTGCCAGCAGCCATTTCGGAGGGACTAGCACAGATACGCAGTATTTT	CASSHFGGTSTDTQYF
12	TRBV6-2/TRBV6-3	-	-	TRBJ2-1	TGTGCCAGCAGTACCAGGTACAATGAGCAGTTCTTC	CASSTRYNEQFF
16	TRBV29-1	-	TRBD1	TRBJ1-2	TGCAGCGTTGAGAGGGACAGGGGATACCTGATCTATGGCTACACCTTC	CSVERDRGYLIYGYTF